Listed below are T cell receptor beta chains from one sample, sequenced in a study of CD8 T cells in Susac syndrome. Each CDR3 protein is one row after TCRdb ran MiXCR on the immunoSEQ multiplex PCR reads. The sample holds about 280,000 distinct CDR3 sequences, approximately 85% seen once. The sequenced sample was CD8+ T cells from PBMCs. The origin of the receptors is a human donor with multiple sclerosis. The CDR3 runs from the conserved cysteine through the conserved F or W. The D gene is left open where the match is weak. Size tells how often a clone was seen (once, few, many) or the class of an expanded clone, and some rows leave it out.

TGTGCCATCAGTGAGTCGGGGGACCCGGCCGCCTATGGCTACACCTTC | CAISESGDPAAYGYTF | NA | TRBV10-3 | NA | TRBJ1-2
TGTGCCAGCAGCCCGGGACTAGCGGGAGGGCGTTCCTACAATGAGCAGTTCTTC | CASSPGLAGGRSYNEQFF | TRBD2 | TRBV5-6 | NA | TRBJ2-1
TGTGCCAGCAGTGTCGGACTAGCGGGATTATCCAAAAACATTCAGTACTTC | CASSVGLAGLSKNIQYF | TRBD2 | TRBV28 | NA | TRBJ2-4
TGTGCCAGCAGCCGTGGGACCCGGCACGAGCAGTACTTC | CASSRGTRHEQYF | NA | TRBV7-6 | NA | TRBJ2-7
TGCGCCAGCAGCCCCGGGACGGCCAATTTGGGCTACACCTTC | CASSPGTANLGYTF | NA | TRBV4-1 | NA | TRBJ1-2
TGTGCCAGCGACCAGCGGGGTAGCACAGATACGCAGTATTTT | CASDQRGSTDTQYF | TRBD2 | TRBV7-9 | NA | TRBJ2-3
TGTGCCAGCAGTTCCACCCGTAATGAGCAGTTCTTC | CASSSTRNEQFF | NA | TRBV4-2 | NA | TRBJ2-1
TGTGCCAGCAGTGATATAGCGGGAAAGGAGCATGAGCAGTTCTTC | CASSDIAGKEHEQFF | TRBD2 | TRBV25-1 | NA | TRBJ2-1
TGCGCCAGCAGTGAGTCGGGGGCAAGCTACGAGCAGTACTTC | CASSESGASYEQYF | NA | TRBV10-1 | NA | TRBJ2-7
TGTGCCAGCAGCTCCGGCGGGGGGGCTCAGCCCCAGCATTTT | CASSSGGGAQPQHF | NA | TRBV5-5 | NA | TRBJ1-5
TGTGCCAGCACCCCGGGCCGTTCCCTGAACACTGAAGCTTTCTTT | CASTPGRSLNTEAFF | NA | TRBV6-5 | NA | TRBJ1-1
TGTGTCAGTAGTCCGAAGGGGAGCGGCTATGGCTACACCTTC | CVSSPKGSGYGYTF | NA | TRBV19 | NA | TRBJ1-2
TGCAGCGTTGGGGGAGGGGGAATGACTGAAGCTTTCTTT | CSVGGGGMTEAFF | NA | TRBV29-1 | NA | TRBJ1-1
TGTGCCAGCAGCTTGGAGGACAGGGCCTACGAGCAGTACTTC | CASSLEDRAYEQYF | TRBD1 | TRBV5-4 | few | TRBJ2-7
TGTGCCAGCACCTCGAGGTCAGGGAGTCTCTCTGGAAACACCATATATTTT | CASTSRSGSLSGNTIYF | NA | TRBV7-9 | NA | TRBJ1-3
TGTGCCAGCAGCCAAGATCACGGGGGAACAGATACGCAGTATTTT | CASSQDHGGTDTQYF | NA | TRBV3-1 | NA | TRBJ2-3
TGTGCCAGCAGTTTATACAGGACTAGCGGACGCAACTCCTACGAGCAGTACTTC | CASSLYRTSGRNSYEQYF | TRBD2 | TRBV28 | NA | TRBJ2-7
TGTGCCAGCGAGGGGGCCAAAAACATTCAGTACTTC | CASEGAKNIQYF | NA | TRBV2 | NA | TRBJ2-4
TGTGCCAGCAGCACGACAGGGGTTAAGGTCACTGAAGCTTTCTTT | CASSTTGVKVTEAFF | TRBD1 | TRBV7-9 | once | TRBJ1-1
TGTGCCAGCAGGTTGACTAGCGGGAGTCCGAACACCGGGGAGCTGTTTTTT | CASRLTSGSPNTGELFF | TRBD2 | TRBV5-6 | NA | TRBJ2-2
TGTGCCAGCAGTTTAAACAGGGGATACAATCAGCCCCAGCATTTT | CASSLNRGYNQPQHF | TRBD1 | TRBV27 | once | TRBJ1-5
TGCAGCGTTTATTGGGAACAGGGGACGGCTTTCTTT | CSVYWEQGTAFF | TRBD1 | TRBV29-1 | once | TRBJ1-1
TGTGCCAGCAGCGGAGAGAGTGAAGCTTTCTTT | CASSGESEAFF | NA | TRBV9 | NA | TRBJ1-1
TGTGCCAGCAGTGTTGGGCAGGGGAACTATGAGCAGTTCTTC | CASSVGQGNYEQFF | NA | TRBV2 | NA | TRBJ2-1
TGTGCCAGCAGCACCCTATCTGTCCGGGGGGGCTCCTACAATGAGCAGTTCTTC | CASSTLSVRGGSYNEQFF | TRBD2 | TRBV9 | NA | TRBJ2-1
TGCAGTGCTAGGGCGAGGACTAGCGGCTACGAGCAGTACTTC | CSARARTSGYEQYF | TRBD2 | TRBV20-1 | NA | TRBJ2-7
TGTGCCAGCAGTTTTGGACCGGGAGGGACAGATACGCAGTATTTT | CASSFGPGGTDTQYF | TRBD2 | TRBV27 | NA | TRBJ2-3
TGTGCCAGCAGTTTTGGGTTGCGGGTAGATACGCAGTATTTT | CASSFGLRVDTQYF | NA | TRBV27 | NA | TRBJ2-3
TGTGCCAGCAGTCAGGGACAGGCGTCACAGCCCCAGCATTTT | CASSQGQASQPQHF | TRBD1 | TRBV7-9 | NA | TRBJ1-5
TGTGCCAGCACCGGCGGTCCTATCCGGGTTGAAGCTTTCTTT | CASTGGPIRVEAFF | NA | TRBV14 | once | TRBJ1-1
TGTGCCAGCAGCTCGACTAGGGGGGCGGGCACCGGGGAGCTGTTTTTT | CASSSTRGAGTGELFF | NA | TRBV11-2 | NA | TRBJ2-2
TGTGCCAGCAGTTTAGGCGCCGTCGGGTACGAGCAGTACTTC | CASSLGAVGYEQYF | NA | TRBV28 | NA | TRBJ2-7
TGTGCCAGTAGTATAGAAAGAGGAAGCAATCAGCCCCAGCATTTT | CASSIERGSNQPQHF | NA | TRBV19 | NA | TRBJ1-5
TGTGCCAGCAGCGAATGGTATGAGGGAACTAATGAAAAACTGTTTTTT | CASSEWYEGTNEKLFF | NA | TRBV28 | NA | TRBJ1-4
TGCAGCGTTGAAGGGATAGCGGGAGGCTACAATGAGCAGTTCTTC | CSVEGIAGGYNEQFF | TRBD2 | TRBV29-1 | NA | TRBJ2-1
TGTGCCAGCAGTTCTAGCCTCGAGATAGGGTACTATGGCTACACCTTC | CASSSSLEIGYYGYTF | NA | TRBV28 | once | TRBJ1-2
TGTGCCAGCAGCAGCGGGACGACAGAGACCCAGTACTTC | CASSSGTTETQYF | TRBD2 | TRBV5-6 | NA | TRBJ2-5
TGTGCCAGCAGCTTGAACTGGTCCTACGAGCAGTACTTC | CASSLNWSYEQYF | NA | TRBV11-2 | NA | TRBJ2-7
TGTGCCAGCAGTCTAAGCCCAGGGGGGTACTATGGCTACACCTTC | CASSLSPGGYYGYTF | TRBD1 | TRBV7-9 | once | TRBJ1-2
TGTGCCAGCAGCTTAGCTCGGGGGGCTGCCGAGCAGTACTTC | CASSLARGAAEQYF | NA | TRBV7-9 | NA | TRBJ2-7
TGTGCCAGCGGGGACCCCCCTCGGGGAGCTTTCTTT | CASGDPPRGAFF | NA | TRBV6-5 | NA | TRBJ1-1
TGTGCCAGCAGTTTATTCGTACTAGCGTCCACAGATACGCAGTATTTT | CASSLFVLASTDTQYF | TRBD2 | TRBV28 | once | TRBJ2-3
TGTGCCAGCAGCGTACAAGGGACAGGGGGCTCCGGGGAGCTGTTTTTT | CASSVQGTGGSGELFF | TRBD1 | TRBV9 | NA | TRBJ2-2
TGCAGTGCTTGCGCCGAGACAAATGAAGCTTTCTTT | CSACAETNEAFF | NA | TRBV20-1 | NA | TRBJ1-1
TGCGCCAGCAGCCGCATTTATAACCGGGACAACTCCTACGAGCAGTACTTC | CASSRIYNRDNSYEQYF | NA | TRBV4-1 | once | TRBJ2-7
TGCGCCAGCAGCTTGGCCTGGGGACAGAGCAGCTCCTACGAGCAGTACTTC | CASSLAWGQSSSYEQYF | TRBD1 | TRBV5-1 | few | TRBJ2-7
TGTGCCAGCAGCTTAGAGGCAATAATCGGGCAGTACAATGAGCAGTTCTTC | CASSLEAIIGQYNEQFF | NA | TRBV7-9 | NA | TRBJ2-1
TGCGCCAGCAGCCAAGTCCTGTGGAGTTGGAACACTGAAGCTTTCTTT | CASSQVLWSWNTEAFF | NA | TRBV4-1 | once | TRBJ1-1
TGTGCCAGTAGGGGAATGAGGGACACTGAAGCTTTCTTT | CASRGMRDTEAFF | NA | TRBV19 | once | TRBJ1-1
TGTGCCAGCAGCTCTCCGGGACAGGGCAATGAGCAGTTCTTC | CASSSPGQGNEQFF | TRBD1 | TRBV7-9 | NA | TRBJ2-1
TGTGCCTGGAACAACCCGGCGGCCCAGTACTTC | CAWNNPAAQYF | NA | TRBV30 | NA | TRBJ2-5
TGTGCCAGCAGTTTATCGGCAGGGGGCTTCTATGGCTACACCTTC | CASSLSAGGFYGYTF | TRBD1 | TRBV27 | NA | TRBJ1-2
TGTGCCAGCAGTTTAACAGGGCCCTTTTCACCCCTCCACTTT | CASSLTGPFSPLHF | NA | TRBV27 | NA | TRBJ1-6
TGTGCCAGCAGCTTAGTGTTATCGGGCAGGGTAGGAGAGACCCAGTACTTC | CASSLVLSGRVGETQYF | NA | TRBV7-8 | NA | TRBJ2-5
TGCAGCGTCCCGGGGACCACAGATACGCAGTATTTT | CSVPGTTDTQYF | NA | TRBV29-1 | NA | TRBJ2-3
TGTGCCAGCAGTATCCCGACGGGTGGGTTCTCCTACGAGCAGTGCTTC | CASSIPTGGFSYEQCF | NA | TRBV28 | NA | TRBJ2-7
TGTGCCAGCAGCATTGAACAGGGCTCTAACTATGGCTACACCTTC | CASSIEQGSNYGYTF | NA | TRBV7-6 | few | TRBJ1-2
TGTGTCAGTGGATACGTGGCGGGAGCAGAGGATACGCAGTATTTT | CVSGYVAGAEDTQYF | TRBD2 | TRBV7-9 | NA | TRBJ2-3
TGTGCCAGCAGTTCCTCGCAGGGGCGGGCCAATCAGCCCCAGCATTTT | CASSSSQGRANQPQHF | NA | TRBV12-3/TRBV12-4 | once | TRBJ1-5